This T cell receptor (beta chain) was observed in a study of follicular helper T cells after annual influenza vaccination. Study-wide results and limits: Each annual vaccination recalled recurring oligoclonal ICOS+CD38+ cTfh clonotypes.

The method was immunoSEQ multiplex PCR; TCRdb's version includes in-frame clones alone and lacks a portion of them. The repertoire consists of 1,000 or so clones, with roughly 90% occurring once and the leading ten covering around 5%. The CDR3 spans 17 residues. CDR1 and CDR2 (germline): MGHDK, SYGVNS. With 5 bases removed from V and 4 bases from J, the gap between germline ends came to 23 bases. Comment on this clone: What it recognizes is unknown.

Regarding time point: 2014-2015 season, 7 days after vaccination. Each time point used about 40 to 100 mL of blood. Sequencing used CXCR5+ CD38+ circulating T follicular helper cells from blood, obtained 7 days after influenza vaccination. Noted subset: circulating Tfh, non-naive CD4+CXCR5+PD-1+ (ICOS+CD38+ or ICOS-CD38-). The sequence was collected from an adult who received the influenza vaccine. This rearrangement joins TRBV25-1 to TRBJ1-2, with D possibly TRBD1 on 5 matching bases. The CDR3 protein is CASSPKRGLGKTYGYTF. The CDR3, as DNA: TGTGCCAGCAGTCCTAAACGGGGACTGGGAAAGACCTATGGCTACACCTTC.